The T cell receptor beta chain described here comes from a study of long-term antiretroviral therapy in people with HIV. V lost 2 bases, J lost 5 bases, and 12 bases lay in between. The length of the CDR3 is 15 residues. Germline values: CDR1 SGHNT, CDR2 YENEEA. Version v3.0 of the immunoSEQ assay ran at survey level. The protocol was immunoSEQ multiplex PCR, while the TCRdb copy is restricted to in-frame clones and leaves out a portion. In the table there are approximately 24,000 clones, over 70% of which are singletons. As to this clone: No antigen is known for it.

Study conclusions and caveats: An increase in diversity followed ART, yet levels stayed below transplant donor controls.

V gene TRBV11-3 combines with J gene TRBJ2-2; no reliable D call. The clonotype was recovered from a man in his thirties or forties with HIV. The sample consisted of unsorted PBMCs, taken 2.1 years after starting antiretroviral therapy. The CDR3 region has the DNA TGTGCCAGCAGCTTAAATCCCACGGTGACCGGGGAGCTGTTTTTT. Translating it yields CASSLNPTVTGELFF.